The TCR beta chain under discussion was sequenced for a study of siplizumab effects on memory and regulatory T cells. Germline CDR1 and CDR2: SGHRS and YFSETQ. The CDR3 loop spans 18 amino acids. The V gene lost 0 bases and the J gene lost 2 bases, with 17 bases spanning the gap. TCRdb's copy holds only in-frame clones and misses some; the assay was immunoSEQ multiplex PCR. The sample includes about 100,000 clones, 93% of them seen just once. Sequencing used Tregs sorted from blood. This rearrangement joins TRBV5-1 to TRBJ1-4; D not resolved. The receptor was derived from a human donor in good health. CDR3 DNA: TGCGCCAGCAGCTTGGCCCCGTCAAGCTTCGGGACTAATGAAAAACTGTTTTTT. Amino acids: CASSLAPSSFGTNEKLFF. Complete variable domain (other parts from reference TRBV5-1 and TRBJ1-4): KAGVTQTPRYLIKTRGQQVTLSCSPISGHRSVSWYQQTPGQGLQFLFEYFSETQRNKGNFPGRFSGRQFSNSRSEMNVSTLELGDSALYLCASSLAPSSFGTNEKLFFGSGTQLSVL.